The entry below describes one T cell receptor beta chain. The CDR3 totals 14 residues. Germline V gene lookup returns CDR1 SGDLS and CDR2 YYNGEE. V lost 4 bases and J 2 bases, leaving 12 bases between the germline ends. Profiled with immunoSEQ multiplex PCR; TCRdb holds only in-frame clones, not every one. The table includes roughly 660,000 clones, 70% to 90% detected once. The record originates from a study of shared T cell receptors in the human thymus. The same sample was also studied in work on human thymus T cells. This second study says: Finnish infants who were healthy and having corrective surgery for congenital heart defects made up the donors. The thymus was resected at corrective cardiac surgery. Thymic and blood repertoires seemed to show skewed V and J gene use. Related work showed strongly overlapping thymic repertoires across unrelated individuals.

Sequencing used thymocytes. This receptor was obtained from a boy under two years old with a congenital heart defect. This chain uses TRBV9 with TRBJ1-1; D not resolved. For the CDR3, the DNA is TGTGCCAGCAGCCCCCGTACAGACAACACTGAAGCTTTCTTT. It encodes CASSPRTDNTEAFF. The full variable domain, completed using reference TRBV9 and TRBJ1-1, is DSGVTQTPKHLITATGQRVTLRCSPRSGDLSVYWYQQSLDQGLQFLIQYYNGEERAKGNILERFSAQQFPDLHSELNLSSLELGDSALYFCASSPRTDNTEAFFGQGTRLTVV.